This T cell receptor (beta chain) is from a study of T cell responses to AZD1222 COVID-19 vaccine. Sequencing was performed with immunoSEQ multiplex PCR; in TCRdb, only in-frame clones are kept and a portion is missing. The repertoire holds about 150,000 clones, roughly 90% seen once, with 1.5% in the top ten. The sequences come from peripheral blood, collected 28 days after the second AZD1222 dose. The receptor's source is an adult who received the AZD1222 COVID-19 vaccine.

As DNA, the CDR3 is TGTGCCAGCAGTTTCGGGACAGAGAATGGCTACACCTTC. It specifies CASSFGTENGYTF. This chain links TRBV3-1 (or the pseudogene TRBV3-2) with TRBJ1-2; 7 bases fit TRBD1. The CDR3 totals 13 residues. Germline V gene sequence: CDR1 LGHDT, CDR2 YNNKEL (reference sequence). V shed 6 bases, J shed 6 bases, and the junction held 7 bases outside the gene matches.